This is a list of T cell receptor beta chains from one sample in a study of vaccination effects on CD4 cells after COVID-19. For these TCRs, the target antigens are not known. Assay: immunoSEQ multiplex PCR; the TCRdb copy retains only in-frame clones and omits some. The sample holds 37,000 or so clones, around two thirds seen once. The sample in question was CD4+ T cells from PBMCs cultured without peptide, obtained after COVID-19 vaccination. The receptors here all came from a human donor who received a COVID-19 vaccine. Each CDR3 is given with its conserved first and last residue. D genes are given only for firm matches. Size values are once, few and many counts, or a class for expanded clones, and some rows have none.

d_gene,v_gene,abundance,j_gene,CDR3nt,CDR3aa
TRBD1,TRBV3-1/TRBV3-2,few,TRBJ1-6,TGTGCCAGCAGCCCCCGGGACAGCAATAATTCACCCCTCCACTTT,CASSPRDSNNSPLHF
NA,TRBV27,NA,TRBJ2-5,TGTGCCAGCAGTCCGCGCGGCCTGAGGCAAGAGACCCAGTACTTC,CASSPRGLRQETQYF
TRBD1,TRBV24-1,NA,TRBJ1-2,TGTGCCACCAGCGACGGGACAGGTGATGGCTACACCTTC,CATSDGTGDGYTF
NA,TRBV5-1,NA,TRBJ1-4,TGCGCCAGCAGCTTGGCCGGATGGCCGGGAGTTGAAAAACTGTTTTTT,CASSLAGWPGVEKLFF
NA,TRBV7-7,NA,TRBJ1-1,TGTGCCAGCAGCTTTCAGGTGAACACTGAAGCTTTCTTT,CASSFQVNTEAFF
TRBD2,TRBV13,NA,TRBJ2-1,TGTGCCAGCAGCTCTACAACTAGCGGGAGTTATTCCTACAATGAGCAGTTCTTC,CASSSTTSGSYSYNEQFF
TRBD1,TRBV27,NA,TRBJ2-2,TGTGCCAGCAGTTTATTCCGACCGGGACAGGGGAACACCGGGGAGCTGTTTTTT,CASSLFRPGQGNTGELFF
TRBD2,TRBV19,NA,TRBJ2-2,TGTGCCAGTAAGCTGGGAGGGAACGCGAACACCGGGGAGCTGTTTTTT,CASKLGGNANTGELFF
TRBD1,TRBV30,NA,TRBJ1-5,TGTGCCGGGGGACAGCACAATCAGCCCCAGCATTTT,CAGGQHNQPQHF
NA,TRBV6-6,medium-sized,TRBJ1-3,TGTGCCAGCAGTTACAAACAGTCGAGTGTCGGAAACACCATATATTTT,CASSYKQSSVGNTIYF
NA,TRBV2,NA,TRBJ2-5,TGTGCCAGCAGTGAAGCGTCGGGATTTTTACAAGAGACCCAGTACTTC,CASSEASGFLQETQYF
TRBD1,TRBV3-1/TRBV3-2,NA,TRBJ1-4,TGTGCCAGCAGCTTCGGACAGGGGATTGAAAAACTGTTTTTT,CASSFGQGIEKLFF
NA,TRBV6-2/TRBV6-3,NA,TRBJ2-1,TGTGCCAGCAGTTTTGGAGGCCCAAGCTACAATGAGCAGTTCTTC,CASSFGGPSYNEQFF
NA,TRBV7-2,NA,TRBJ1-6,TGTGCCAGCAGCTTGTGGCTTAATTCACCCCTCCACTTT,CASSLWLNSPLHF
NA,TRBV6-6,NA,TRBJ1-5,TGTGCCAGCGGTCCCCAGGGGCGAGTAGAACAGCCCCAGCATTTT,CASGPQGRVEQPQHF
TRBD2,TRBV5-1,few,TRBJ2-1,TGCGCCAGCAGCTCCGGGACTAGCGGTTACAATGAGCAGTTCTTC,CASSSGTSGYNEQFF
TRBD2,TRBV5-4,NA,TRBJ2-3,TGTGCCAGCAGACAAGCGGGAGGGAAAAGCACAGATACGCAGTATTTT,CASRQAGGKSTDTQYF
NA,TRBV27,NA,TRBJ2-1,TGTGCCAGCAGTAGAGGGATAGGGGTTTCTAGCTCCTACAATGAGCAGTTCTTC,CASSRGIGVSSSYNEQFF
TRBD2,TRBV15,NA,TRBJ2-3,TGTGCCACCAGCAGACGACTAGCACTTCTAAGCACAGATACGCAGTATTTT,CATSRRLALLSTDTQYF
NA,TRBV24-1,once,TRBJ1-2,TGTGCCACCGAAGACTCCGTGAACTATGGCTACACCTTC,CATEDSVNYGYTF
TRBD2,TRBV25-1,NA,TRBJ2-1,TGTGCCAGCAGTCCAAGCGGGAGCTACAATGAGCAGTTCTTC,CASSPSGSYNEQFF
TRBD1,TRBV2,NA,TRBJ1-3,TGTGCCAGCAGGACGGACAGGGTCGGAAACACCATATATTTT,CASRTDRVGNTIYF
NA,TRBV28,NA,TRBJ2-1,TGTGCCAGCTCTTATAGGGGGGCGCTTGATAGCCCCCGCTACAATGAGCAGTTCTTC,CASSYRGALDSPRYNEQFF
NA,TRBV6-5,NA,TRBJ1-3,TGTGCCAGCAGGGGCTCGTTCTCTGGAAACACCATATATTTT,CASRGSFSGNTIYF
TRBD1,TRBV19,NA,TRBJ1-6,TGTGCCAGTAGATACGGACAGGTAGTATCACCCCTCCACTTT,CASRYGQVVSPLHF
NA,TRBV7-9,few,TRBJ2-2,TGTGCCAGCAGCTTGCCGCTCGGGGAGCTGTTTTTT,CASSLPLGELFF
TRBD2,TRBV19,once,TRBJ2-1,TGTGCCAGTAGTATCGCTAGCGGGAGCTCCTACAATGAGCAGTTCTTC,CASSIASGSSYNEQFF
NA,TRBV25-1,NA,TRBJ1-5,TGTGCCAGCAGGGAAACAGGGTTCGGACAGCCCCAGCATTTT,CASRETGFGQPQHF
TRBD2,TRBV18,few,TRBJ2-3,TGTGCCAGCTCACTCGGACTAGCTAATCCCTCGGGAAATACGCAGTATTTT,CASSLGLANPSGNTQYF
TRBD1,TRBV6-6,NA,TRBJ2-1,TGTGCCAGCATCCAGGGGGCGCTAGCAGCTTCCAATGAGCAGTTCTTC,CASIQGALAASNEQFF
NA,TRBV19,few,TRBJ2-1,TGTGCCAGTATGGGGCCCCCGGCGAGGCAGTTCTTC,CASMGPPARQFF
NA,TRBV2,NA,TRBJ2-1,TGTGCCAGCAGTGGTCCGGTGGGCGATGAGCAGTTCTTC,CASSGPVGDEQFF
NA,TRBV6-6,few,TRBJ2-7,TGTGCCAGCATTAAAGGGACTGAAACCAGCTACGAGCAGTACTTC,CASIKGTETSYEQYF
TRBD1,TRBV18,NA,TRBJ1-4,TGTGCCAGCTCACCGATGGGACAGGGTAATGAAAAACTGTTTTTT,CASSPMGQGNEKLFF
NA,TRBV4-2,NA,TRBJ2-1,TGTGCCAGCAGCCAAGTGGACGGGGGGCCCTACAATGAGCAGTTCTTC,CASSQVDGGPYNEQFF
NA,TRBV5-6,NA,TRBJ1-2,TGTGCCAGCAGCTTTGGAACAGGGCGCTACACCTTC,CASSFGTGRYTF
TRBD2,TRBV5-4,NA,TRBJ2-5,TGTGCCAGCAGCCGGGGACTAGTGGGGGGAGAGACCCAGTACTTC,CASSRGLVGGETQYF
NA,TRBV7-8,NA,TRBJ2-5,TGTGCCAGCACTAAGAGACCCGGGGGTGCGGAGACCCAGTACTTC,CASTKRPGGAETQYF
TRBD2,TRBV5-1,NA,TRBJ2-3,TGCGCCAGCAGCCAGAATAGCGGGAGGGCCGGCACAGATACGCAGTATTTT,CASSQNSGRAGTDTQYF
NA,TRBV6-1,NA,TRBJ2-2,TGTGCCAGCAGTGAAATAGGGACGGAGAACACCGGGGAGCTGTTTTTT,CASSEIGTENTGELFF
TRBD1,TRBV4-1,NA,TRBJ2-2,TGCGCCAGCAGCCAAGCCGGGACAGGGAACACCGGGGAGCTGTTTTTT,CASSQAGTGNTGELFF
TRBD2,TRBV24-1,NA,TRBJ2-2,TGTGCCACCAGTCTAGCGGGGACCCCTACGAACACCGGGGAGCTGTTTTTT,CATSLAGTPTNTGELFF
NA,TRBV15,NA,TRBJ1-1,TGTGCCACCAGCAGAGATGGCAGGTCTGTCAACACTGAAGCTTTCTTT,CATSRDGRSVNTEAFF
NA,TRBV19,NA,TRBJ2-5,TGTGCCAGTAGTAGGACTTTTTACCAAGAGACCCAGTACTTC,CASSRTFYQETQYF
NA,TRBV7-2,NA,TRBJ1-1,TGTGCCAGCAGAATAGTGTATGGGGTCACTGAAGCTTTCTTT,CASRIVYGVTEAFF
NA,TRBV4-1,once,TRBJ2-7,TGCGCCAGCAGCCAGCCGGACTTTTCCCTCGAGCAGTACTTC,CASSQPDFSLEQYF
NA,TRBV7-9,NA,TRBJ2-1,TGTGCCAGCAGCTTTCTCCCCAATGAGCAGTTCTTC,CASSFLPNEQFF
TRBD2,TRBV9,NA,TRBJ2-7,TGTGCCAGCAGCACACCAAGCGGGGGGGACGAGCAGTACTTC,CASSTPSGGDEQYF
NA,TRBV6-5,NA,TRBJ1-2,TGTGCCAGCAGGGCTCGGGACGTAGACTATGGCTACACCTTC,CASRARDVDYGYTF
NA,TRBV29-1,few,TRBJ1-2,TGCAGCGTTGGTCAGGGGCGCGGGTATGGCTACACCTTC,CSVGQGRGYGYTF
TRBD2,TRBV10-2,NA,TRBJ2-1,TGCGCCAGCAGTGAAGCCGGGGGGGCCGTCTATGAGCAGTTCTTC,CASSEAGGAVYEQFF
NA,TRBV6-5,few,TRBJ1-4,TGTGCCAGCAGTTACTCTCGGGGGGATGAAAAACTGTTTTTT,CASSYSRGDEKLFF
TRBD2,TRBV5-1,once,TRBJ2-5,TGCGCCAGCAGCTTGGAAGGTCCAGCGGGGGGAATTGAGACCCAGTACTTC,CASSLEGPAGGIETQYF
NA,TRBV11-1,NA,TRBJ2-1,TGTGCCAGCAGCCTATATTTAGGAGTGGCCTACAATGAGCAGTTCTTC,CASSLYLGVAYNEQFF